The 9 T cell receptor beta chains given below trace back to one sample, sequenced in a study of T cells in Graves' hyperthyroidism and ophthalmopathy. RNA transcripts yielded amplified TCR beta CDR3 regions. First-round RT-PCR targeting the TCR CDR3 was performed with the HTBI primer set. One entry per CDR3 protein, called by TCRdb with MiXCR from the multiplex PCR reads. There are 350,000 to 400,000 distinct CDR3 sequences in the sample; about 18% occur only once, and 40% lies in the top ten. The sample consisted of blood. The origin of the receptors is a man younger than 35 with Graves' ophthalmopathy.

This clonotype was seen repeatedly, ten times or more. This chain connects TRBV2 to TRBJ1-4; D ambiguous. The CDR3 sequence is 13 residues long. Trimming shortened V by 7 bases and J by 3 bases, and 9 bases separated the two germline ends. Per germline, CDR1 SNHLY and CDR2 FYNNEI. CDR3 nucleotides: TGTGCCAGCAAGACCTTTTCTAATGAAAAACTGTTTTTT. Protein: CASKTFSNEKLFF.

This clonotype was seen a handful of times. At one end the junction does not follow the germline gene, possibly because of a read error. The chain employs TRBV28 and TRBJ1-1; the D gene is possibly TRBD1 (5 bases). The CDR3 contains 14 residues. The germline V gene encodes CDR1 MDHEN and CDR2 SYDVKM. CDR3 sequence reads: CATRGFQANTEALF. The CDR3 bases are TGTGCCACCCGGGGGTTTCAGGCGAACACTGAAGCTCTCTTT.

The gene calls are TRBV28 and TRBJ2-3; 11 nucleotides align to TRBD2. Germline V lookup: CDR1 MDHEN, CDR2 SYDVKM. The CDR3 covers 16 residues. The ends lost 5 bases at V and 2 bases at J; junction bases unmatched: 6. Written as DNA, the CDR3 is TGTGCCAGCAGTGGACCGGGACTAGCGGACACAGATACGCAGTATTTT. Protein: CASSGPGLADTDTQYF.

The rearrangement links TRBV14 to TRBJ1-1; possible D gene TRBD1, 6 bases. The CDR3 has 17 amino acids. The germline CDR1 and CDR2 sequences are SGHDN and FVKESK. V lost 1 base to trimming and J lost 4 bases, with 19 bases between them. The CDR3 DNA follows: TGTGCCAGCAGCCAAGGGGGGGCAGGGGCAAGGGGCACTGAAGCTTTCTTT. Its protein is CASSQGGAGARGTEAFF.

A few counts support this clonotype. J is TRBJ1-1 and V is TRBV6-1, with D possibly being TRBD1 (5 bases). Germline assignment: CDR1 MNHNS and CDR2 SASEGT. Deletions cut 5 bases from V and 2 bases from J, with 12 bases between. This CDR3 is 14 amino acids long. This CDR3 is CASSWTNPNTEAFF. The CDR3 DNA follows: TGTGCCAGCAGTTGGACAAATCCTAACACTGAAGCTTTCTTT.

The chain has TRBV5-1 and TRBJ2-3; TRBD2 aligns across 8 bases. V shed 4 bases, J shed 0 bases, and the junction held 4 bases outside the gene matches. The CDR3 contains 15 residues. CDR1 is SGHRS, CDR2 YFSETQ, per germline. The CDR3 sequence is CASSLSGVSTDTQYF. CDR3 bases: TGCGCCAGCAGCCTTAGCGGGGTGAGCACAGATACGCAGTATTTT.

J is TRBJ2-1 and V is TRBV4-2; D not certain. Germline CDR1 reads LGHNA; CDR2 reads YNFKEQ. This CDR3 has 15 residues. V was trimmed by 2 bases and J by 4 bases, leaving 12 bases between them. The CDR3 bases are TGTGCCAGCAGCCAATTATTCAATAAGTACAATGAGCAGTTCTTC. Translated, it gives CASSQLFNKYNEQFF.

This clonotype was found many times. This chain's CDR3 is CASSLEQDRGITDTQYF. In nucleotides, the CDR3 is TGTGCCAGCAGCTTAGAGCAGGACAGGGGTATTACAGATACGCAGTATTTT. This rearrangement joins TRBV7-8 to TRBJ2-3; 9 positions match TRBD1. The CDR3 consists of 17 residues. V shed 1 base, J shed 3 bases, and the junction held 8 bases outside the gene matches. Germline CDR1 reads SGHVS; CDR2 reads FQNEAQ.

This chain links TRBV9 with TRBJ2-3, with D possibly matching TRBD2 (6 bases). V was clipped by 4 bases and J by 5 bases, with 23 bases between them. The CDR3 is made up of 17 amino acids. Germline lookup yields CDR1 SGDLS and CDR2 YYNGEE. CDR3 DNA sequence: TGTGCCAGCAGCCCCGACGGAGCGGGCCCGGTAGGAGATACGCAGTATTTT. Its translation is CASSPDGAGPVGDTQYF.